Given below is one TCR beta chain in context. These data are taken from a study of blood T cell repertoires in COVID-19. The CDR3 runs to 15 residues. V lost 6 bases, J lost 7 bases, and 9 bases stayed unmatched. From germline, CDR1 is MNHEY and CDR2 SVGAGI. The table came from immunoSEQ multiplex PCR; TCRdb's copy has only in-frame clones and leaves some out. In the table there are 71,000 or so clones, over 70% of which are singletons. This clonotype was obtained from a man aged 45-65 years with acute or convalescent COVID-19. The sequencing sample was made of peripheral blood. The genes are TRBV6-5 and TRBJ1-1; 12 nucleotides agree with TRBD1. CDR3 DNA: TGTGCCAGCAGACAGACCGGGACAGGGGGCGTTGAAGCTTTCTTT. Residues: CASRQTGTGGVEAFF.